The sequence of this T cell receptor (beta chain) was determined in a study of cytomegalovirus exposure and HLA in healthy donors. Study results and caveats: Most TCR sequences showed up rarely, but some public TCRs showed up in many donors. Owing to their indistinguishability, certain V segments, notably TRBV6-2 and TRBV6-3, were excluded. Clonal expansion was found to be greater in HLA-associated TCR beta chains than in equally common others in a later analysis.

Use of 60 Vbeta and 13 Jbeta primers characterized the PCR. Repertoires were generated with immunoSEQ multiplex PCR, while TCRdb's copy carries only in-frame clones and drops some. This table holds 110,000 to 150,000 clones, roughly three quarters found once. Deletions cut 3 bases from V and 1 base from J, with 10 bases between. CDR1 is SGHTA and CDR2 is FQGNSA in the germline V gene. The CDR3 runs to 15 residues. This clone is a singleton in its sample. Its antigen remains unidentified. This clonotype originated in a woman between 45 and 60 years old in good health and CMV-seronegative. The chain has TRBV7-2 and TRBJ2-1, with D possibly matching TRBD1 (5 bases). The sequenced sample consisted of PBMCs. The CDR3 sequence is CASSFRQPSYNEQFF. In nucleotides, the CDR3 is TGTGCCAGCAGCTTTCGACAGCCTTCCTACAATGAGCAGTTCTTC.